These T cell receptor beta chains were read from a single sample in a study of Ad26.COV2.S vaccination and SARS-CoV-2 variants. TCRdb keeps only in-frame clones here, not all; method: immunoSEQ multiplex PCR. Of 430,000 or so clones in the sample, around 90% were seen once. The specimen comprised peripheral blood, sampled in a trial of Ad26.COV2.S vaccine versus placebo. Source of these receptors: a person aged 18-65 years who received the Ad26.COV2.S COVID-19 vaccine or a placebo. Both conserved end residues are part of each CDR3. D genes are given only for firm matches. Clone size is given for some rows only: seen once, a few or many times, or a class if the clone is expanded.

j_call v_call cdr3_length clone_size d_call cdr3_nt cdr3_aa
TRBJ2-7 TRBV12-3/TRBV12-4 12 NA TRBD1 TGTGCCAGCAGATTAACAGGGGACGAGCAGTACTTC CASRLTGDEQYF
TRBJ2-5 TRBV9 16 NA TRBD2 TGTGCCAGCAGCCCAGGGGAGCGGGAGGGCCGGGAGACCCAGTACTTC CASSPGEREGRETQYF
TRBJ2-1 TRBV7-6 18 NA TRBD2 TGTGCCAGCAGCAGGACTAGCGGGAGAAGTAGCTCCTACAATGAGCAGTTCTTC CASSRTSGRSSSYNEQFF
TRBJ2-3 TRBV5-4 15 NA TRBD1 TGTGCCAGCAAGGTCCCGGGACAGGGAACAGATACGCAGTATTTT CASKVPGQGTDTQYF
TRBJ2-3 TRBV2 14 NA TRBD1 TGTGCCAGCAGGTTAGGACAGGGCACAGATACGCAGTATTTT CASRLGQGTDTQYF
TRBJ2-5 TRBV30 13 once NA TGTGCCTGGAGCCCCCTAGGCCAAGAGACCCAGTACTTC CAWSPLGQETQYF
TRBJ2-2 TRBV12-2 14 once NA TGTGCAAGTCGCTTAGGATGTCACACCGGGGAGCTGTTTTTT CASRLGCHTGELFF
TRBJ2-1 TRBV20-1 21 once TRBD2 TGCAGTGCTAGTTCCTCGAGTGGTTTAGCGGGAGGTTTTCGGTCCTACAATGAGCAGTTCTTC CSASSSSGLAGGFRSYNEQFF
TRBJ1-6 TRBV19 14 NA TRBD1 TGTGCCAGTACCGCCGGACAGGGAGAATCACCCCTCCACTTT CASTAGQGESPLHF
TRBJ2-7 TRBV19 14 NA TRBD2 TGTGCCAGTAGTATCGAGACTAGCGGTTACGAGCAGTACTTC CASSIETSGYEQYF
TRBJ1-2 TRBV18 15 NA NA TGTGCCAGCTCACCTCCGGGACAACAGAACTATGGCTACACCTTC CASSPPGQQNYGYTF
TRBJ1-1 TRBV28 16 NA NA TGTGCCAGCAGTTCCTCAGGGGTTTGGATGAACACTGAAGCTTTCTTT CASSSSGVWMNTEAFF
TRBJ2-5 TRBV11-2 14 NA NA TGTGCCAGCAGCTTGCCCAGGCTCCAAGAGACCCAGTACTTC CASSLPRLQETQYF
TRBJ2-3 TRBV29-1 14 NA NA TGCAGCGTCAGGAGACTAGACAGCACAGATACGCAGTATTTT CSVRRLDSTDTQYF
TRBJ2-2 TRBV4-1 17 NA TRBD2 TGCGCCAGCAGCCAAGATAACATGGCGGGAGGAGTCGGGGAGCTGTTTTTT CASSQDNMAGGVGELFF
TRBJ2-2 TRBV27 15 NA TRBD1 TGTGCCAGCAGTTTGACGAGGGGGCGGACCGGGGAGCTGTTTTTT CASSLTRGRTGELFF
TRBJ2-2 TRBV10-1 21 NA TRBD1 TGCGCCAGCGGAGGAGCATCTCCGGGACAGGATAAGGCGGCGAACACCGGGGAGCTGTTTTTT CASGGASPGQDKAANTGELFF
TRBJ1-2 TRBV10-3 14 NA TRBD1 TGTGCCATCAGATCGATCGGACAGGAGGATGGCTACACCTTC CAIRSIGQEDGYTF
TRBJ2-5 TRBV30 14 NA NA TGTGCCTGTTCAAGGGCCCCTTTGGGAGAGACCCAGTACTTC CACSRAPLGETQYF
TRBJ2-3 TRBV4-3 18 few TRBD2 TGCGCCAGCAGCCAAGATATTTCACTAGCGGTGGGGGGAGATACGCAGTATTTT CASSQDISLAVGGDTQYF
TRBJ2-7 TRBV18 15 NA TRBD1 TGTGCCAGCTCACCATGGGGACAGGGAATTGGCGAGCAGTACTTC CASSPWGQGIGEQYF
TRBJ2-5 TRBV5-6 14 NA NA TGTGCCAGCAGCTTGGAGGAGAGGGTTGAGACCCAGTACTTC CASSLEERVETQYF
TRBJ1-2 TRBV30 14 NA TRBD1 TGTGCCTGCCCAACCTGGGACAGGGTTTATGGCTACACCTTC CACPTWDRVYGYTF
TRBJ2-1 TRBV9 15 NA NA TGTGCCAGCAGCTCAGTTACCGGGAGAAACAATGAGCAGTTCTTC CASSSVTGRNNEQFF
TRBJ2-3 TRBV5-4 15 NA NA TGTGCCAGCAGCCACTCTTCAGGGAGCACAGATACGCAGTATTTT CASSHSSGSTDTQYF
TRBJ2-7 TRBV2 13 once TRBD1 TGTGCCAGCAAGGGACAGGGGCCCTACGAGCAGTACTTC CASKGQGPYEQYF